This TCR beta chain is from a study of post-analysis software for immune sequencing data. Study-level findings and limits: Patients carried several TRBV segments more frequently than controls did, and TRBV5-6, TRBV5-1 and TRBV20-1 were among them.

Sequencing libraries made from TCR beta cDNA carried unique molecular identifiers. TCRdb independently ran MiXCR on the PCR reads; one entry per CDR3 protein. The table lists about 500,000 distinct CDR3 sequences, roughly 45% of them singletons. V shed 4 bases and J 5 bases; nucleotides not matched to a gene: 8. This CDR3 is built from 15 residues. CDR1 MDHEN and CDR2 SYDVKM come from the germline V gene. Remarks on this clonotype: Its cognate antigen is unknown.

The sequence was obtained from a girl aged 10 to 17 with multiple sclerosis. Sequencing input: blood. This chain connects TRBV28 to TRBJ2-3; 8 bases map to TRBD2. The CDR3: CASSYLAGSRDTQYF. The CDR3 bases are TGTGCCAGCAGTTATCTAGCGGGCTCGAGAGATACGCAGTATTTT.